These 8 T cell receptor beta chains share one sample of origin, sequenced in a study of cytomegalovirus exposure and HLA in healthy donors. Libraries were prepared by immunoSEQ multiplex PCR; TCRdb keeps only in-frame clonotypes and omits some of them. The repertoire consists of roughly 60,000 clones, with about 92% occurring once and the leading ten covering 1% to 1.5%. The sequenced sample consisted of PBMCs. All receptors derive from a woman aged 18-29 years in good health and CMV-seronegative.

V gene TRBV5-4 combines with J gene TRBJ1-1; possible D gene TRBD1, 6 bases. The germline V gene has CDR1 SGHNT and CDR2 YYREEE (reference sequence). Trimming took 0 bases from V and 2 from J, leaving 8 bases between them. The CDR3 totals 14 residues. The CDR3 spells CASSLAGQNTEAFF. CDR3 in DNA: TGTGCCAGCAGCTTGGCGGGACAAAACACTGAAGCTTTCTTT.

The rearrangement joins TRBV19 to TRBJ1-1, with D maybe TRBD1 (6 bases). The CDR3 is 15 residues long. Germline CDR1 and CDR2: LNHDA and SQIVND (reference sequence). Trimming pared 4 bases from V and 0 bases from J, leaving 12 bases between. CDR3 bases: TGTGCCAGTAGTACGGGGGGCAGTTTGAACACTGAAGCTTTCTTT. Its protein product is CASSTGGSLNTEAFF.

The chain has TRBV6-6 and TRBJ1-5; 8 bases line up with TRBD1. Germline V CDR1 and CDR2: MNHNY, SVGAGI (reference sequence). The CDR3 totals 14 residues. The V and J ends lost 6 bases and 6 bases, in that order; junction bases with no gene match: 7. This chain's CDR3 is CASRRTGSPQPQHF. CDR3 in DNA: TGTGCCAGCAGAAGGACAGGGTCGCCTCAGCCCCAGCATTTT.

The DNA for the CDR3 is TGTGCCAGCAGCGTAGCGGGCACAGATACGCAGTATTTT. It is translated as CASSVAGTDTQYF. The rearrangement links TRBV9 to TRBJ2-3; D gene uncertain. Germline assignment: CDR1 SGDLS and CDR2 YYNGEE. Trimming cost V 0 bases and J 1 base, with 3 bases left between them. The CDR3 has 13 amino acids.

The chain uses TRBV19 and TRBJ2-7, with D perhaps matching TRBD1 (6 bases). Per germline, CDR1 LNHDA and CDR2 SQIVND (reference sequence). The V end lost 4 bases, the J end lost 3 bases, and 16 bases lay between the germline ends. The CDR3 length is 15 residues. The CDR3 here is CASSTTGTKNYEQYF. CDR3 DNA: TGTGCCAGTAGTACAACCGGGACAAAAAACTACGAGCAGTACTTC.

J is TRBJ1-2 and V is TRBV19; 12 bases map to TRBD1. From germline, CDR1 is LNHDA and CDR2 SQIVND (reference sequence). V shed 8 bases, J shed 2 bases, and the junction held 6 bases outside the gene matches. The CDR3 is made up of 15 amino acids. DNA for the CDR3: TGTGCCAGTGTGTACGGGACAGGGGGCAACTATGGCTACACCTTC. This sequence encodes CASVYGTGGNYGYTF.

The J gene is TRBJ2-7, the V gene TRBV28; D call uncertain. Trimming stripped 3 bases from V and 2 bases from J, with 11 bases between. The CDR3 totals 14 residues. Looked up from germline, CDR1 is MDHEN and CDR2 is SYDVKM. The CDR3 region is CASSFGPNPYEQYF. The CDR3 DNA reads TGTGCCAGCAGTTTTGGGCCCAACCCCTACGAGCAGTACTTC.

In its sample, this clone was seen once. Other DNA sequences from this sample encode an identical CDR3 as well. The chain recombines TRBV6-5 with TRBJ2-1, with a weak D call TRBD2 (5 bases). V was shortened by 2 bases and J by 7 bases, with 6 bases between the two germline ends. Germline assignment: CDR1 MNHEY and CDR2 SVGAGI. The CDR3 loop spans 12 amino acids. The CDR3 sequence is CASSYRGNEQFF. The CDR3 bases are TGTGCCAGCAGTTACCGCGGGAATGAGCAGTTCTTC.